The 24 T cell receptor beta chains below come from one sample, sequenced in a study of T cells in Graves' hyperthyroidism and ophthalmopathy. Authors of the study amplified TCR beta CDR3 regions from RNA transcripts. The TCR CDR3 first-round RT-PCR relied on the HTBI primer set. Each CDR3 protein gets one entry after TCRdb re-called the multiplex PCR reads with MiXCR. The repertoire holds approximately 700,000 distinct CDR3 sequences, with just under 45% as singletons. The sequenced sample was peripheral blood or thyroid tissue (not recorded which). The receptors were sampled from an adult man with Graves' disease, either hyperthyroidism or ophthalmopathy (not recorded which).

The CDR3 reads CASSTGVETQYF. CDR3 sequence (DNA): TGTGCCAGCAGTACAGGGGTCGAGACCCAGTACTTC. The V and J genes are TRBV6-6 and TRBJ2-5, with 7 bases lining up with TRBD1. The ends lost 5 bases at V and 5 bases at J; junction bases unmatched: 2. The length of the CDR3 is 12 residues. The germline V gene has CDR1 MNHNY and CDR2 SVGAGI (reference sequence).

This clonotype was counted ten times or more. The J gene is TRBJ1-5, the V gene TRBV7-2; no definite D call. V was shortened by 1 base and J by 0 bases, with 7 bases between the two germline ends. CDR1 and CDR2 (germline): SGHTA, FQGNSA. This CDR3 has 15 residues. CDR3 amino acids: CASSLGRYSNQPQHF. CDR3 DNA: TGTGCCAGCAGCTTAGGCCGGTATAGCAATCAGCCCCAGCATTTT.

The rearrangement joins TRBV5-4 to TRBJ1-2, with 10 bases identical to TRBD1. The germline V gene encodes CDR1 SGHNT and CDR2 YYREEE (reference sequence). The CDR3 loop spans 21 amino acids. After removal of 1 base from V and 1 base from J, the junction contained 19 bases not matched to a gene. The DNA for the CDR3 is TGTGCCAGCAGCTTGTCTTCCGTTTTCTCTGGGACAGGGGACAATAACTATGGCTACACCTTC. Protein sequence: CASSLSSVFSGTGDNNYGYTF.

The chain links TRBV25-1 to TRBJ1-5, with 8 bases that match TRBD1. CDR3 length: 14 residues. Per germline, CDR1 MGHDK and CDR2 SYGVNS. Germline trimming cut 8 bases from V and 4 bases from J; bases unmatched to any gene: 7. CDR3: CASLGQGANQPQHF. CDR3 coding DNA: TGTGCCAGCTTGGGGCAGGGGGCGAATCAGCCCCAGCATTTT.

Many counts were recorded for this clonotype. The V and J genes are TRBV12-3 or TRBV12-4 and TRBJ1-6; D perhaps matches TRBD1 (5 bases). This CDR3 has 13 residues. With 6 bases removed from V and 16 bases from J, the gap between germline ends came to 19 bases. The CDR3 DNA sequence: TGTGCCAGCAGCGTCCTACCGGGACCCAATCTCCACTTT. Protein: CASSVLPGPNLHF.

The chain joins TRBV5-1 to TRBJ1-3; 7 bases line up with TRBD1. V shed 4 bases, J shed 7 bases, and the junction held 5 bases outside the gene matches. CDR1 SGHRS and CDR2 YFSETQ come from the germline V gene. The CDR3 spans 13 residues. CDR3 in DNA: TGCGCCAGCAGCGAGGGGACAGCGAACACCATATATTTT. Protein sequence: CASSEGTANTIYF.

The chain joins TRBV20-1 to TRBJ2-7; 10 nucleotides align to TRBD1. CDR1 DFQATT and CDR2 SNEGSKA come from the germline V gene (reference sequence). J was trimmed by 4 bases and V by 5 bases; bases with no gene match: 8. The CDR3 contains 14 residues. CDR3 residues: CSARTGQGWYEQYF. CDR3 in DNA: TGCAGTGCTCGAACGGGACAGGGGTGGTACGAGCAGTACTTC.

V usage is TRBV7-9 and J usage is TRBJ1-6; D call uncertain. Trimming left V 6 bases short and J 7 bases short, with 13 bases between. Germline lookup yields CDR1 SEHNR and CDR2 FQNEAQ (reference sequence). The CDR3 has 14 residues. The CDR3 protein is CASSTPGANSPLHF. The CDR3 DNA reads TGTGCCAGCAGTACGCCGGGAGCGAATTCACCCCTCCACTTT.

The V call is TRBV11-2, the J call TRBJ2-7, with D possibly TRBD2 on 6 matching bases. CDR3 length: 14 amino acids. The germline CDR1 and CDR2 sequences are SGHAT and FQNNGV. Deletions cut 0 bases from V and 2 bases from J, with 8 bases between. CDR3 sequence reads: CASSLEAGPYEQYF. CDR3 nucleotide sequence: TGTGCCAGCAGCTTAGAGGCGGGACCCTACGAGCAGTACTTC.

This chain uses TRBV6-6 with TRBJ1-2; D gene ambiguous. CDR1 and CDR2 from the germline V gene are MNHNY and SVGAGI (reference sequence). The CDR3 sequence is 12 residues long. Deletions cut 4 bases from V and 4 bases from J, with 7 bases between. The DNA for the CDR3 is TGTGCCAGCAGTTTCCTAAGCTATGGCTACACCTTC. Translating gives CASSFLSYGYTF.

This clonotype was seen more than once but under ten times. The gene calls are TRBV7-9 and TRBJ1-2, with D perhaps TRBD1 (5 bases). Trimming left V 6 bases short and J 8 bases short, with 19 bases between. CDR1 is SEHNR, CDR2 FQNEAQ, per germline (reference sequence). The CDR3 is made up of 14 amino acids. This CDR3 is CASSFRDSARGYTF. CDR3 sequence (DNA): TGTGCCAGCAGTTTCCGGGACTCGGCGCGAGGCTACACCTTC.

The chain is built from TRBV29-1 and TRBJ1-1; 7 bases agree with TRBD1. V lost 7 bases and J lost 7; bases outside the gene matches: 12. This CDR3 spans 13 amino acids. Germline values: CDR1 SQVTM, CDR2 ANQGSEA. CDR3 coding DNA: TGCAGCGAGACGGAGGGGGCAGGCCGTGAAGCTTTCTTT. Translating it yields CSETEGAGREAFF. Based on the CDR3 plus reference TRBV29-1 and TRBJ1-1, the full variable domain is SAVISQKPSRDICQRGTSLTIQCQVDSQVTMMFWYRQQPGQSLTLIATANQGSEATYESGFVIDKFPISRPNLTFSTLTVSNMSPEDSSIYLCSETEGAGREAFFGQGTRLTVV.

This clonotype was seen at least ten times. This chain joins TRBV9 and TRBJ1-5; weak D call: TRBD1 (6 bases). This CDR3 is 14 amino acids long. Trimming shortened V by 3 bases and J by 3 bases, and 10 bases separated the two germline ends. Per the germline V gene, CDR1 is SGDLS and CDR2 is YYNGEE. DNA for the CDR3: TGTGCCAGCAGCGAGGGGGGGATCAATCAGCCCCAGCATTTT. As protein: CASSEGGINQPQHF.

Comment on this clonotype: The CDR3 ends on some other residue instead of the conserved phenylalanine or tryptophan, so this is likely a read error. Because the CDR3's place on the DNA is in doubt, the DNA is left out and the CDR3 is given as listed by TCRdb. The chain carries TRBV11-2 and TRBJ2-7; the table gives TRBD1 as D, unverified against the DNA. Germline CDR1 is SGHAT and CDR2 is FQNNGV. From its first to its last residue, the CDR3 has 8 amino acids. The CDR3 loop is CASGTRNT.

This clonotype has more than one count but fewer than ten. This chain joins TRBV7-8 and TRBJ1-5; D may be TRBD1 (5 bases). V lost 3 bases, J lost 0 bases, and 21 bases lay in between. This CDR3 has 19 amino acids. Germline V gene data show CDR1 as SGHVS and CDR2 as FQNEAQ. This CDR3 reads CASSFGGFEFDYSNQPQHF. The CDR3 DNA sequence: TGTGCCAGCAGCTTCGGGGGGTTCGAATTCGACTATAGCAATCAGCCCCAGCATTTT.

This clonotype was seen only a few times. The chain employs TRBV19 and TRBJ1-5; D is possibly TRBD1 (6 bases). The CDR3 spans 14 residues. V was cut by 5 bases and J by 3 bases, with 11 bases left in between. Germline CDR1 LNHDA, CDR2 SQIVND (reference sequence). In DNA, the CDR3 is TGTGCCAGTAGTTGGCAGGGGAACAATCAGCCCCAGCATTTT. Its translation: CASSWQGNNQPQHF.

The chain has TRBV2 and TRBJ1-2; 8 nucleotides line up with TRBD1. This CDR3 comprises 15 residues. The germline V gene has CDR1 SNHLY and CDR2 FYNNEI. J lost 2 bases, V lost 5 bases, and 7 bases had no gene match. CDR3 protein: CASSLGQGVNYGYTF. In nucleotides, the CDR3 is TGTGCCAGCAGTTTAGGACAGGGCGTCAACTATGGCTACACCTTC.

This sequence joins TRBV20-1 and TRBJ2-3; 14 nucleotides align to TRBD2. V trimming: 6 bases; J trimming: 7 bases; junction bases outside the gene matches: 6. Germline CDR1 is DFQATT and CDR2 is SNEGSKA (reference sequence). The CDR3 length is 14 residues. CDR3 region: CSARGLAGAHTQYF. In DNA, the CDR3 is TGCAGTGCAAGGGGACTAGCGGGAGCCCATACGCAGTATTTT.

The chain joins TRBV7-9 to TRBJ1-3; D perhaps matches TRBD1 (6 bases). The CDR3 spans 15 residues. CDR1 is SEHNR, CDR2 FQNEAQ, per germline (reference sequence). Trimming stripped 7 bases from V and 0 bases from J, with 13 bases between. CDR3 region: CASTLDRVSGNTIYF. CDR3 nucleotide sequence: TGTGCCAGCACCTTGGACAGAGTCTCTGGAAACACCATATATTTT.

This clonotype occurred once. This chain joins TRBV20-1 and TRBJ2-5, with 10 bases aligning to TRBD2. The ends lost 7 bases at V and 5 bases at J; junction bases unmatched: 13. This CDR3 spans 15 amino acids. CDR1 and CDR2 (germline): DFQATT, SNEGSKA (reference sequence). CDR3 DNA: TGCAGTGTTAGGTTTAGCGGGGGGCTTGTGGAGACCCAGTACTTC. Residues: CSVRFSGGLVETQYF.

This clonotype was seen only a few times. V is TRBV7-2 and J is TRBJ2-5; D ambiguous. The CDR3 is made up of 13 amino acids. Trimming pared 6 bases from V and 2 bases from J, leaving 10 bases between. Germline lookup yields CDR1 SGHTA and CDR2 FQGNSA. The CDR3 DNA sequence: TGTGCCAGCAGTTCCCCCGGGCAAGAGACCCAGTACTTC. Protein: CASSSPGQETQYF.

This clonotype was counted a single time. The junction and the germline gene differ at one end; a read error may be behind it. The chain couples TRBV7-9 to TRBJ2-6; D assignment may be TRBD1 or TRBD2 (5 bases each). Germline CDR1 SEHNR, CDR2 FQNEAQ (reference sequence). The CDR3 totals 11 residues. CDR3 nucleotides: TGCGCCAGCAGTGAAGGGGACCTCCTGACTTTC. Its translation: CASSEGDLLTF.

The rearrangement joins TRBV19 to TRBJ1-1, with D possibly matching TRBD1 (6 bases). CDR3 length equals 13 residues. CDR1 is LNHDA, CDR2 SQIVND, per germline (reference sequence). Trimming removed 6 bases at V and 3 bases at J, with 11 bases between. The CDR3 DNA reads as TGTGCCAGTAGCCACAGGGTGTACACTGAAGCTTTCTTT. Encoded protein: CASSHRVYTEAFF.

The V gene is TRBV25-1, the J gene TRBJ1-2, with D unresolved. V dropped 2 bases and J dropped 8 bases, with 9 bases sitting between them. The CDR3 covers 12 residues. Germline V gives CDR1 MGHDK, CDR2 SYGVNS. The CDR3 coding sequence is TGTGCCAGCAGTGAAGGGATAGGAGGCTACACCTTC. It encodes CASSEGIGGYTF.